This T cell receptor (beta chain) emerged from a study of cytomegalovirus exposure and HLA in healthy donors. The PCR employed 60 Vbeta primers together with 13 Jbeta primers. Libraries were prepared by immunoSEQ multiplex PCR; TCRdb keeps only in-frame clonotypes and omits some of them. The profile covers 120,000 or so clones, with less than 85% appearing a single time and 2.5% taken by the ten largest. The V gene's germline CDR1 is LNHDA and CDR2 SQIVND (reference sequence). This CDR3 has 17 amino acids. The V segment lost 4 bases and the J segment 3 bases; nucleotides outside the gene matches: 12.

The source is a young man in good health and CMV-seronegative. Sample: PBMCs. The chain employs TRBV19 and TRBJ2-7; the match to TRBD2 covers 10 bases. CDR3 sequence: CASSTNDLAGVIYEQYF. The CDR3 bases are TGTGCCAGTAGTACCAACGACCTAGCGGGAGTAATCTACGAGCAGTACTTC.